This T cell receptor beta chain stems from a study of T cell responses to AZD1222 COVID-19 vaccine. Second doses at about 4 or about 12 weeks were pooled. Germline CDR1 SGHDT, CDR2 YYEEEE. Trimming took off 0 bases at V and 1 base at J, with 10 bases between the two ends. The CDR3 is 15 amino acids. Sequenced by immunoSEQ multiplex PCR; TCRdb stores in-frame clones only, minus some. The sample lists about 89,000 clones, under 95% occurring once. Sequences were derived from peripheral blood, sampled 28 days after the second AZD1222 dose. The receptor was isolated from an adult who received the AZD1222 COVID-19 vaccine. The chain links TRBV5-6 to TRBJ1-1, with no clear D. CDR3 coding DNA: TGTGCCAGCAGCTTGGCCGGGTCGGGGAACACTGAAGCTTTCTTT. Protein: CASSLAGSGNTEAFF.